This entry is about one TCR beta chain. No cognate antigen has been identified for it. Per-base quality was not reported, and no clone a single base away is much larger than it. V is pruned by 2 bases and J by 6 bases, leaving 4 bases of the junction without a gene match. The CDR3 covers 15 residues, taking in both the cysteine and the phenylalanine. The sequence is cut down to CDR3 DNA, 45 bases in frame from base 1. Sequences MDHEN (CDR1) and SYDVKM (CDR2) are obtained from the germline V gene. This entry is derived from a study of cytomegalovirus exposure and HLA in healthy donors (dated by TCRdb to 2015 to 2018). Study-wide context: According to an earlier analysis of a few hundred of the donors, some 180 million T cells yielded roughly 100 million unique TCR beta sequences and about 300 Gb of sequence data. An early release covering roughly 600 HLA-typed donors comprised roughly 300 gigabases of sequencing data and 85 million to 100 million unique TCR sequences. The genetic ancestry cluster associated with self-reported Caucasian donors included 81% of the roughly 410 genotyped donors. The aim of the study was to test whether cataloging public T cell receptors could identify signatures of past pathogen exposure. The study profiled the T cell repertoires of approximately 700 subjects by immunosequencing and related them to cytomegalovirus serostatus. In addition to the first cohort of hundreds of subjects, a separate validation cohort of some 120 different subjects was used. The study combined high-throughput TCR immunosequencing, statistical association of individual TCRs with disease status, and machine learning to predict cytomegalovirus infection status. To study patterns of TCR occurrence, a later analysis re-analyzed previously published TCR beta repertoires from 650 to 750 donors and added high-resolution HLA genotyping. Rather than using new phenotypic data, the later analysis identified candidate immune exposures from TCR beta sequences and from how often those sequences occurred across donors. To decide whether each TCR beta V gene segment behaved as functional or pseudogenic, an earlier analysis of some 600 of the donors relied on high-throughput TCR beta sequencing. Donor age, sex, ethnicity and CMV serostatus were compiled alongside the repertoire data. A later genetic analysis took genome-wide SNP genotypes for 398 of the 666 donors and used that subset as a discovery cohort. Every discovery cohort repertoire had been produced on one sequencing platform. Both class I and class II loci were covered by HLA typing, at four-digit resolution. The number of donors typed differed by locus, with 629-630 for A, B, C, DRB1 and DQB1, around 500 for DQA1, over 600 for DPA1, and under 490 for DPB1. Roughly 5 DR-DQ haplotypes were treated as single units for association and clustering because of strong linkage in the cohort. Across around 400 genotyped donors of the cohort, an average of roughly 230,000 unique TCR beta nucleotide sequences per donor were sequenced, and approximately 17% of those sequences were non-productive. On the study overall, not on this receptor specifically: A later analysis found that TCR association rates varied across HLA loci, with DRB1 alleles showing the most associated TCRs and HLA-C alleles the fewest. Sequencing depth was assumed to be roughly uniform across donors in the presence/absence analyses, though that assumption may not hold. According to a later analysis, most CMV-associated TCR beta chains appeared to be HLA-restricted, and the HLA associations seemed to be driven largely by CMV exposure. A further reported finding was that TCR beta sequences accurately predicted the HLA-A and HLA-B alleles for most subjects in the first cohort. In vitro tests confirmed that a few of the cytomegalovirus-associated TCR beta chains recognize cytomegalovirus antigens. A later analysis found that HLA-associated TCR beta chains were more clonally expanded and had lower generation probabilities than equally common non-associated chains. The earlier analysis of 587 of the donors excluded around 17 rarely observed V segments, including chromosome 9 orphons, because counts were too low. The only immune exposure information available for the cohort was CMV serostatus. The authors suggested that the approach could potentially be extended to other disease states and immunological phenotypes. In both the original and validation cohorts, the classifier was reported to diagnose cytomegalovirus status with high specificity and sensitivity. The cohort was sequenced for TCR beta chains only, and without alpha or paired-chain data the features that could be detected were limited. In an earlier analysis of approximately 590 of the donors, most TCR beta V segments were observed in productive rearrangements about 87% or about 30% of the time, broadly matching IMGT annotations. When HLA alleles, especially DR and DQ, strongly co-occurred, TCR associations were difficult to assign to individual alleles. A later analysis reported that several top co-occurrence clusters appeared linked to parvovirus B19, influenza, CMV and Epstein-Barr virus. Some IMGT-functional V segments, including TRBV6-2 and TRBV6-3, could not be told apart with the 87-base-pair reads, so those segments were excluded. While some public TCRs were present in many individuals, most TCR sequences turned up only very rarely across donors. In a later analysis, over 15,000 TCR beta sequences were associated with specific HLA alleles at a false discovery rate of 0.05. A cluster of highly shared sequence variants was judged likely to be a technical artifact of the sequencing pipeline. A total of about 150 TCR beta chains were listed by the study as associated with cytomegalovirus. Correlated functional status among segregating V segments might reflect linkage disequilibrium, but an unknown experimental factor could not be ruled out. Because HLA typing was missing for some donors at each locus, association tests included only the typed subset. In a later genetic analysis, fewer N-insertions in productive TCRs were reported among donors in an Asian-associated ancestry cluster than the roughly 700-donor mean. In a later genetic analysis, a missense DCLRE1C variant was associated with V-gene and J-gene trimming of TCR beta chains, and the association was replicated in an independent cohort.

The library was produced with the immunoSEQ multiplex PCR assay. For the multiplex PCR, a mixture combining 60 forward primers for TCR Vbeta segments and 13 reverse primers for TCR Jbeta segments was used. Amplification of the CDR3 region of rearranged TCR beta genes was performed with a multiplex PCR assay on genomic DNA. On the Illumina HiSeq System, the amplified TCR beta libraries were sequenced as 87-base-pair reads. The paper's processing steps were these. A later analysis counted 75 million to 100 million unique TCR beta chains across the 700 or so repertoires, and about 10 million of these chains were shared by at least two donors. Raw reads were error-corrected and collapsed into unique sequences by a nearest-neighbor algorithm in which closely related sequences were merged to remove PCR and sequencing errors. Alignment of CDR3 sequences to IMGT reference sequences was used to assign V, D and J gene segments. For a sequence to be retained, at least a six-nucleotide match to both a V gene segment and a J gene segment was required. Rearrangements were called productive when the CDR3 lacked stop codons and stayed in frame with V and J; all others were non-productive. Following IMGT convention, CDR3 was defined as the stretch from the second conserved V-encoded cysteine to the conserved J-encoded phenylalanine. The earlier analysis of fewer than 750 of the donors excluded sequences that lacked an unambiguous match to a single V gene segment. In an earlier analysis of 587 of the donors, a V segment was called functional when productive rearrangements were above 56.7%, and segregating when the standard deviation between donors exceeded 5%. A statistical classification framework was developed to diagnose cytomegalovirus status using the catalog of TCR beta chain sequences. A later analysis assigned V and J genes by comparing TCR nucleotide sequences with IMGT/GENE-DB human TR gene sequences. In a later analysis, CDR3 sequences and most-parsimonious VDJ recombination scenarios were assigned using the TCRdist pipeline. In a later analysis, each TCR beta chain was defined by its CDR3 amino acid sequence together with its V-gene family, and reads without a unique V-gene family were excluded. As a way to deal with suspected cross-contamination and a sequencing artifact, a later analysis dropped roughly 600 nucleotide sequences that were highly shared and had low generation probability. In a later analysis, a clonal expansion index for each public chain was calculated from normalized within-repertoire ranks of inferred template counts. A later analysis computed generation probabilities with a VDJ recombination model fitted to out-of-frame rearrangements, and checked the results against IGoR. In a later analysis, TCR-TCR, TCR-HLA and TCR-CMV co-occurrence was scored with hypergeometric tests, and a repertoire-size bias correction was applied to TCR pairs. False discovery rates were estimated in a later analysis by permuting HLA or CMV assignments 20 times. In a later analysis, co-occurring TCRs were grouped with DBSCAN, and TCRdist sequence similarity was added when clustering was performed within HLA-allele-positive subsets. Repertoires with fewer than 30,000 or more than 120,000 public chains, plus five repertoires with anomalous nucleotide sharing, were excluded from co-occurrence clustering. The table comes from immuneACCESS by way of TCRdb, which keeps in-frame sequences with V and J called. Part of the clones is missing from these tables; in studies checked, under half for an unresolved V gene and the rest for unknown reasons. V and J calls and clone size are copied from that table; D and trimming were computed from the DNA. The sample table records approximately 170,000 clones; about three quarters of these occur just once. The ten largest clonotypes hold approximately 3.4% of the sample.

The cohort comprised 710 or so healthy bone marrow donors. At the time of sampling, every cohort member was nominally healthy, though immune exposures that went unrecorded were likely present. The donor tested CMV seronegative and was one of the 352 seronegative cohort members. Every donor gave a peripheral blood sample, and the peripheral blood mononuclear cells from that sample were used for TCR beta sequencing. The Qiagen DNeasy Blood Extraction Kit was used to extract genomic DNA from the blood cell samples. The sequence was obtained from a female donor in good health and CMV-seronegative. Sequenced material: PBMCs. The sequence links TRBV28 to TRBJ2-2; TRBD2 aligns with 9 central bases. The CDR3 region: CASSLTPSGAGELFF. The DNA is TGTGCCAGCAGTTTAACCCCTAGCGGGGCCGGGGAGCTGTTTTTT.